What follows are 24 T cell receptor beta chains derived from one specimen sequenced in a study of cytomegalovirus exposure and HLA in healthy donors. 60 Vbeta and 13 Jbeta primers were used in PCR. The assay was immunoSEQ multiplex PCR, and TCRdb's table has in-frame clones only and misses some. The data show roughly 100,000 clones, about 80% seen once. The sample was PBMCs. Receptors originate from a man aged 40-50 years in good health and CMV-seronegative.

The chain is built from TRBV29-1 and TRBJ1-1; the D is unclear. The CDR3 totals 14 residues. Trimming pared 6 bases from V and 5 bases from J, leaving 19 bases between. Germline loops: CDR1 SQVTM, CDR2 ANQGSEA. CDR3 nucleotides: TGCAGCGTGGCGGGAGTCCGAGGATGGACTGAAGCTTTCTTT. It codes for CSVAGVRGWTEAFF.

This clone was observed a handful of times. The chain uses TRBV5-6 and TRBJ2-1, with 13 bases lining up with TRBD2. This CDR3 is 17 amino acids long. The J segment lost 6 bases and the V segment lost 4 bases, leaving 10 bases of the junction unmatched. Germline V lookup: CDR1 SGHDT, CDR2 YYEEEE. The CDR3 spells CASSPGLAGASRNEQFF. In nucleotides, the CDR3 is TGTGCCAGCAGCCCCGGACTAGCGGGGGCCTCCCGCAATGAGCAGTTCTTC.

The CDR3 DNA reads TGTGCCAGCAGCTCCAGGGTTTACGAGCAGTACTTC. It translates to CASSSRVYEQYF. The chain uses TRBV7-9 and TRBJ2-7; a weak D match, TRBD1 (5 bases). The CDR3 runs 12 residues. In germline, CDR1 is SEHNR, CDR2 FQNEAQ (reference sequence). Trimming cost V 4 bases and J 4 bases, with 8 bases left between them.

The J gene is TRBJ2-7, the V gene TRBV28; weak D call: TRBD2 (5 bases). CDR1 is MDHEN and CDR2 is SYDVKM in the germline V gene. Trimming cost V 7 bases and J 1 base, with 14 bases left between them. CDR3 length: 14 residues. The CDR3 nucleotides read TGTGCCAGCAACACCAAAACTAGATCCTACGAGCAGTACGTC. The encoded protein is CASNTKTRSYEQYV.

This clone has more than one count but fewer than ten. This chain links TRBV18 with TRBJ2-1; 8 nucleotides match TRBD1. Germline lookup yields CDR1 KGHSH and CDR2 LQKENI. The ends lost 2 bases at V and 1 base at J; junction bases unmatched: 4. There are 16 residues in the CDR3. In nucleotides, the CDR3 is TGTGCCAGCTCACCATCAACAGGGGGGTCCTACAATGAGCAGTTCTTC. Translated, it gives CASSPSTGGSYNEQFF. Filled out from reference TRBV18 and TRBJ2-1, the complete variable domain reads NAGVMQNPRHLVRRRGQEARLRCSPMKGHSHVYWYRQLPEEGLKFMVYLQKENIIDESGMPKERFSAEFPKEGPSILRIQQVVRGDSAAYFCASSPSTGGSYNEQFFGPGTRLTVL.

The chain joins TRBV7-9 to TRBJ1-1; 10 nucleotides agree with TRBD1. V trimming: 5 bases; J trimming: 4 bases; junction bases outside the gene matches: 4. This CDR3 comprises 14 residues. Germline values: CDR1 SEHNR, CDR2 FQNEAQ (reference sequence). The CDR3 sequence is CASSQRTGGTEAFF. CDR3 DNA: TGTGCCAGCAGCCAAAGGACAGGGGGCACTGAAGCTTTCTTT.

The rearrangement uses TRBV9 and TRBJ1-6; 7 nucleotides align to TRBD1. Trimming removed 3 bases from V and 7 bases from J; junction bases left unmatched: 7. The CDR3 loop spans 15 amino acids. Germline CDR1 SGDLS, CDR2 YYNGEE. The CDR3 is CASSADRAVNSPLHF. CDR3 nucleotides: TGTGCCAGCAGCGCCGACAGGGCGGTCAATTCACCCCTCCACTTT. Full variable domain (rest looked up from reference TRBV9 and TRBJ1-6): DSGVTQTPKHLITATGQRVTLRCSPRSGDLSVYWYQQSLDQGLQFLIQYYNGEERAKGNILERFSAQQFPDLHSELNLSSLELGDSALYFCASSADRAVNSPLHFGNGTRLTVT.

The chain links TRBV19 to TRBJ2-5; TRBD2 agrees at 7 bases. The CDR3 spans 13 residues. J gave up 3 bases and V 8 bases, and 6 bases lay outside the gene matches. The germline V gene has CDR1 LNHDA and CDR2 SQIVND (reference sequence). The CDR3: CASRDYREETQYF. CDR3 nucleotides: TGTGCCAGTCGGGACTACAGAGAAGAGACCCAGTACTTC.

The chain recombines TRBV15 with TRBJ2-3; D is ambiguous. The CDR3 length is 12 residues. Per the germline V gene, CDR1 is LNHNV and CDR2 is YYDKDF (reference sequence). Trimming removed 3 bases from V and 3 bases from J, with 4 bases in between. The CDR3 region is CATSSMTDTQYF. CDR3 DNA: TGTGCCACCAGCAGTATGACAGATACGCAGTATTTT.

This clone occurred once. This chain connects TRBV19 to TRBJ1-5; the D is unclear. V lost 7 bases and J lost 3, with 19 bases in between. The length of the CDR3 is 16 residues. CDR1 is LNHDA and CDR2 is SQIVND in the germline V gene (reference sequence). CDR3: CASNPRRGRDNQPQHF. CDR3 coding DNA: TGTGCCAGTAACCCCCGACGAGGTAGAGACAATCAGCCCCAGCATTTT.

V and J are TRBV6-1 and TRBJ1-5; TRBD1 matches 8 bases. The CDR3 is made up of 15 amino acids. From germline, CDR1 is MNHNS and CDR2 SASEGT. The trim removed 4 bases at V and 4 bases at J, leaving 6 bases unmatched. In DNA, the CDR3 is TGTGCCAGCAGTGGCGGACAGGGTAGGAATCAGCCCCAGCATTTT. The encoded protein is CASSGGQGRNQPQHF.

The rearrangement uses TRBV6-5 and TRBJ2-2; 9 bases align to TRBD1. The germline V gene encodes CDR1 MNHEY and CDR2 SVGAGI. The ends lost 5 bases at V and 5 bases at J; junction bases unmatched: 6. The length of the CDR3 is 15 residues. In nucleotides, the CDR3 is TGTGCCAGCAGTCCCGGACAGGGGACAACCGGGGAGCTGTTTTTT. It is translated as CASSPGQGTTGELFF.

CDR3 sequence: CASSLSRDSYYGYTF. CDR3 DNA: TGTGCCAGCAGCTTATCGAGGGACAGCTACTATGGCTACACCTTC. The rearrangement joins TRBV11-2 to TRBJ1-2, with 7 positions matching TRBD1. V lost 2 bases and J lost 3; bases outside the gene matches: 6. From germline, CDR1 is SGHAT and CDR2 FQNNGV. The CDR3 is made up of 15 amino acids.

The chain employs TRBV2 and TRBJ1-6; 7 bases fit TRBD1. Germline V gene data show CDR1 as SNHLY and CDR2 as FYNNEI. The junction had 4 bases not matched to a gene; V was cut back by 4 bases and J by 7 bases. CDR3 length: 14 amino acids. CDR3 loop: CASSGQGLNSPLHF. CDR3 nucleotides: TGTGCCAGCAGTGGACAGGGCTTGAATTCACCCCTCCACTTT.

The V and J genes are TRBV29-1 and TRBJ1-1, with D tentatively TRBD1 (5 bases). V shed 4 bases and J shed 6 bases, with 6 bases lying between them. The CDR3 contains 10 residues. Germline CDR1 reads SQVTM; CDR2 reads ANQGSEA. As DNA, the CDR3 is TGCAGCGTTGGGGGGGCTGAAGCTTTCTTT. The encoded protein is CSVGGAEAFF.

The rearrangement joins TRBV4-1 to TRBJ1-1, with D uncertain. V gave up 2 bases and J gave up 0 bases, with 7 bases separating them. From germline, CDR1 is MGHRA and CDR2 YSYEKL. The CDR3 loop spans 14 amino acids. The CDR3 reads CASSQPTLNTEAFF. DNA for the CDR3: TGCGCCAGCAGCCAACCGACACTGAACACTGAAGCTTTCTTT.

The CDR3 nucleotides are TGTGCCAGCAGTCCCCACGACAGGGTGACTGGAAACACCATATATTTT. Translated, it gives CASSPHDRVTGNTIYF. This chain links TRBV28 with TRBJ1-3; 7 positions match TRBD1. Losses at the gene ends were 5 bases for V and 2 bases for J; bases not matched to a gene: 9. The germline CDR1 and CDR2 sequences are MDHEN and SYDVKM. The CDR3 loop spans 16 amino acids. Together with reference TRBV28 and TRBJ1-3, the CDR3 gives the full variable domain: DVKVTQSSRYLVKRTGEKVFLECVQDMDHENMFWYRQDPGLGLRLIYFSYDVKMKEKGDIPEGYSVSREKKERFSLILESASTNQTSMYLCASSPHDRVTGNTIYFGEGSWLTVV.

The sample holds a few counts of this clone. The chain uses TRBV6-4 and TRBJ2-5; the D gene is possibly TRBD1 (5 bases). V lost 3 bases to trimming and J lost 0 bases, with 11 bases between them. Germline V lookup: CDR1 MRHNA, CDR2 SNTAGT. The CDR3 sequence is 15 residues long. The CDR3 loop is CASSEGRVDQETQYF. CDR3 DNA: TGTGCCAGCAGTGAAGGCAGGGTAGACCAAGAGACCCAGTACTTC.

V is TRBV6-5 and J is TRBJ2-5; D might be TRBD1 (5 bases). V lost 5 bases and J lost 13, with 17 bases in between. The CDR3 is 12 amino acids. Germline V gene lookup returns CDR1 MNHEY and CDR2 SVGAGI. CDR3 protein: CASSAKTAAWYF. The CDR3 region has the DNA TGTGCCAGCAGTGCCAAGACAGCCGCTTGGTACTTC.

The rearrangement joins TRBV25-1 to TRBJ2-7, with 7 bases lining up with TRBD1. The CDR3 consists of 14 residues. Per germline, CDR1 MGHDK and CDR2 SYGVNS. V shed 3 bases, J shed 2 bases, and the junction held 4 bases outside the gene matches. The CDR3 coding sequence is TGTGCCAGCAGTGACGAGACAGGGACCTACGAGCAGTACTTC. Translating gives CASSDETGTYEQYF.

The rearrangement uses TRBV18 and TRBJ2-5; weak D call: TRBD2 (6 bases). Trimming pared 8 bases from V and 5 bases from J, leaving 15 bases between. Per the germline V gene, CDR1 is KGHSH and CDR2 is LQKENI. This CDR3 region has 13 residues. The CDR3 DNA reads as TGTGCCAGCGCAGCGGGTAACAGGGAGACCCAGTACTTC. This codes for CASAAGNRETQYF.

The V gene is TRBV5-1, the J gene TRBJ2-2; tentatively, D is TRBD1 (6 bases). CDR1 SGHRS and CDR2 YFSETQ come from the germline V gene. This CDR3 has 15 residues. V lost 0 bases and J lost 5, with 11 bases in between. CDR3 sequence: CASSLDGGRTGELFF. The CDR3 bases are TGCGCCAGCAGCTTGGATGGGGGCCGGACCGGGGAGCTGTTTTTT.

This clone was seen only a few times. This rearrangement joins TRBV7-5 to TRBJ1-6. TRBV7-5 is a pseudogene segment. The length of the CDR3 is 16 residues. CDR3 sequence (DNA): TGTGTCAGAAGCTTACAGAGGCGCTTAGGTAATTCACCCCTCCACTTT. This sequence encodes CVRSLQRRLGNSPLHF.

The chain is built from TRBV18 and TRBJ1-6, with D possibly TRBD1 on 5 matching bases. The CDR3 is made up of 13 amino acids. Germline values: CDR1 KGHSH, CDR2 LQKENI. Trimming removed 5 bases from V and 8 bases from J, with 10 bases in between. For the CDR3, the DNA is TGTGCCAGCTCAGGGGCCCAGGATTCACCCCTCCACTTT. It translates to CASSGAQDSPLHF.